This T cell receptor (beta chain) was sequenced for a study of HIV-infected children after antiretroviral therapy interruption. Overall study context: Four children interrupted treatment; four stayed on continuous treatment. Children's median ages were about 9.5 years and 8 years by group. In continuous treatment, analyzed samples were from weeks 0, 48 and 150.

This clonotype has a count of ten or more. The CDR3 is 14 amino acids. Germline V gene lookup returns CDR1 LNHDA and CDR2 SQIVND (reference sequence). The ends were cut back, 0 bases at V and 7 bases at J, with 10 bases in the middle. RNA-based 3' RACE libraries used unique molecular identifiers. TCRdb recomputed calls from the 3' RACE reads with MiXCR, one row per CDR3 protein. Of around 15,000 distinct CDR3 sequences in the sample, around 3.7% were seen once. Indicated treatment: PENTA 11 planned treatment interruption arm or continuous ART arm. This sequence joins TRBV19 and TRBJ1-5; D possibly corresponds to TRBD1 (5 bases). The TCR comes from a child between 2 and 17 years old with HIV. This sample comprised CD45RA+ CD4+ T cells from PBMCs, obtained from a donor given antiretroviral therapy, either interrupted or continuous. Noted subset: naive CD4+ CD45RA+ CD45RO- T cells. Written as DNA, the CDR3 is TGTGCCAGTAGTATAGAAGGGGCCCCCCAGCCCCAGCATTTT. Translating gives CASSIEGAPQPQHF.